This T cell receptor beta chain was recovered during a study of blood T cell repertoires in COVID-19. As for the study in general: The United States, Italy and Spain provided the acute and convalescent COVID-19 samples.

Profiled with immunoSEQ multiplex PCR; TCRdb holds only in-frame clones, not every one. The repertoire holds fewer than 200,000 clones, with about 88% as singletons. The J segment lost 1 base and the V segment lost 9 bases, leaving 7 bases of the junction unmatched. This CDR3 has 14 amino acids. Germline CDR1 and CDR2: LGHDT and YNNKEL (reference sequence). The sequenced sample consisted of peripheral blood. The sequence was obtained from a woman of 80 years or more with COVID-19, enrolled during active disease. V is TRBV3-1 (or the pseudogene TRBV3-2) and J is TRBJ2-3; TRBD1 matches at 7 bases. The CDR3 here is CASRQGVGTDTQYF. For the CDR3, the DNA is TGTGCCAGTCGTCAGGGGGTCGGCACAGATACGCAGTATTTT.